Following are 2 T cell receptor beta chains from one sample sequenced in a study of T cell repertoires in cytomegalovirus infection. These receptors lack a known antigen. TCRdb used MiXCR to reprocess the reads, holding one entry per CDR3 protein. This table has approximately 1,000,000 distinct CDR3 sequences, roughly 31% appearing once. The material was cultured CD8+ T cells from PBMCs, obtained from culture after CMV antigen stimulation. These receptor sequences come from a human donor in good health (CMV status not recorded). Some clones in this sample may be carry-over from other donors' samples.

This clonotype was seen many times. J is TRBJ1-1 and V is TRBV5-1; 9 positions agree with TRBD1. This CDR3 spans 15 amino acids. The junction had 7 bases not matched to a gene; V was cut back by 0 bases and J by 7 bases. CDR1 and CDR2 from the germline V gene are SGHRS and YFSETQ. CDR3 amino acids: CASSLELQGAYEAFF. The CDR3 bases are TGCGCCAGCAGCTTGGAATTACAGGGGGCCTATGAAGCTTTCTTT. Looking up the rest from reference TRBV5-1 and TRBJ1-1 gives the full variable domain: KAGVTQTPRYLIKTRGQQVTLSCSPISGHRSVSWYQQTPGQGLQFLFEYFSETQRNKGNFPGRFSGRQFSNSRSEMNVSTLELGDSALYLCASSLELQGAYEAFFGQGTRLTVV.

A few counts support this clonotype. V usage is TRBV19 and J usage is TRBJ2-1, with 10 bases that match TRBD2. CDR3 length: 14 amino acids. CDR1 is LNHDA, CDR2 SQIVND, per germline (reference sequence). J gave up 6 bases and V 6 bases, and 5 bases lay outside the gene matches. The DNA of the CDR3 is TGTGCCAGTAGGATTAGCGGGGGGCCCAATGAGCAGTTCTTC. Translating it yields CASRISGGPNEQFF.